The T cell receptor (beta chain) described here comes from a study of T-cell memory formation after mild COVID-19. Study-level points and caveats: Pre-infection memory contained some responding clones, which suggested that cross-reactive memory had joined.

TCRdb analysed the 5' RACE reads with MiXCR anew, one entry per CDR3 protein. The table records 560,000 or so distinct CDR3 sequences, about 18% of them present only once. This clonotype was seen only a few times. Its antigen is still unknown. Germline lookup yields CDR1 MNHEY and CDR2 SVGEGT. The V segment lost 4 bases and the J segment 4 bases; nucleotides outside the gene matches: 11. The CDR3 is 16 amino acids. This receptor was taken from an adult woman who had mild COVID-19 (a few samples of this study predate the infection). Cell type and time point are not known. Input material: PBMCs or a T cell subset sorted from them (not recorded which). This chain joins TRBV6-2 or TRBV6-3 and TRBJ1-2, with 8 bases aligning to TRBD1. The CDR3 nucleotides are TGTGCCAGCAGTTTTCCCCCGGGACAGGCAAGCTATGGCTACACCTTC. Translating it yields CASSFPPGQASYGYTF.